Each of the 28 T cell receptor beta chains below was sequenced from the same sample in a study of metastatic and nonmetastatic thyroid tumors (dated by TCRdb to the early 2020s). Before undergoing thyroid surgery, none of the patients had been given any kind of treatment. The library was prepared using PCR. Sequenced on an Illumina HiSeq 4000. TCRdb reprocessing: public reads trimmed at Q25 with fastp, clones called with MiXCR, in-frame beta chains kept. The sample records about 15,000 clones, over 20% of which are singletons. In total, the top ten clones hold approximately 8% of the sample. The specimen was tumor tissue. Receptor source: a female donor with papillary thyroid cancer or a benign thyroid nodule (not recorded which). Some clones in this sample may be carry-over from other donors' samples.

This clone was observed many times. This chain connects TRBV7-3 to TRBJ2-3; the match to TRBD2 covers 7 bases. Germline CDR1 and CDR2: SGHTA and FQGTGA. The V and J ends lost 2 bases and 0 bases, in that order; junction bases with no gene match: 8. The CDR3 has 17 amino acids. This chain's CDR3 is CASSLGPSGLSTDTQYF. The CDR3 coding sequence is TGTGCCAGCAGCTTAGGCCCTAGCGGTTTGAGCACAGATACGCAGTATTTT.

The J gene is TRBJ2-7, the V gene TRBV6-2 or TRBV6-3; 7 bases are shared with TRBD2. J gave up 8 bases and V 0 bases, and 10 bases lay outside the gene matches. Per the germline V gene, CDR1 is MNHEY and CDR2 is SVGEGT. This CDR3 has 15 residues. CDR3 amino acids: CASSYSGGSLNKQYF. CDR3 in DNA: TGTGCCAGCAGTTACTCGGGCGGGAGCCTTAACAAGCAGTACTTC.

This clone appeared a few times. The CDR3 loop reads CASSSRLGGNEQFF. CDR3 coding DNA: TGTGCCAGCAGTTCTCGTCTAGGAGGTAACGAGCAGTTCTTC. The chain recombines TRBV12-3 or TRBV12-4 with TRBJ2-1; a possible D gene is TRBD2 (5 bases). Trimming pared 4 bases from V and 10 bases from J, leaving 17 bases between. This CDR3 contains 14 residues.

V usage is TRBV6-6 and J usage is TRBJ1-1; tentative D call: TRBD1 (5 bases). CDR1 is MNHNY, CDR2 SVGAGI, per germline (reference sequence). This CDR3 region has 14 residues. V was cut by 4 bases and J by 1 base, with 10 bases left in between. Here the CDR3 reads CASSFLGRNTEAFF. CDR3 coding DNA: TGTGCCAGCAGTTTTTTGGGGCGGAACACTGAAGCTTTCTTT.

This clone was seen ten or more times. This sequence joins TRBV7-3 and TRBJ2-1, with TRBD1 as a possible D gene (6 bases). CDR3 length: 15 residues. The V end was cut by 1 base, the J end by 4 bases, with 11 bases between. CDR1 is SGHTA and CDR2 is FQGTGA in the germline V gene. CDR3 nucleotide sequence: TGTGCCAGCAGCTTAATGGGACACACTTACAATGAGCAGTTCTTC. This gives the protein CASSLMGHTYNEQFF. Supplemented by reference TRBV7-3 and TRBJ2-1, the full variable domain reads GAGVSQTPSNKVTEKGKYVELRCDPISGHTALYWYRQSLGQGPEFLIYFQGTGAADDSGLPNDRFFAVRPEGSVSTLKIQRTERGDSAVYLCASSLMGHTYNEQFFGPGTRLTVL.

This clone is classed as medium-sized. This chain links TRBV10-1 with TRBJ1-1; D not resolved. This CDR3 is built from 13 residues. Trimming cost V 4 bases and J 5 bases, with 11 bases left between them. Germline V CDR1 and CDR2: WNHNN, SYGVQD (reference sequence). The CDR3 spells CASSGSLRTEAFF. DNA for the CDR3: TGCGCCAGCAGTGGGTCCCTTAGGACTGAAGCTTTCTTT.

In its sample, this clone ranks as medium-sized. The rearrangement uses TRBV12-3 or TRBV12-4 and TRBJ2-7; 9 nucleotides line up with TRBD1. J gave up 0 bases and V 5 bases, and 5 bases lay outside the gene matches. CDR3 size: 15 residues. The CDR3 reads CASSPGGQGSYEQYF. The CDR3 bases are TGTGCCAGCAGTCCCGGGGGACAGGGCTCCTACGAGCAGTACTTC.

Judged by abundance, this clone is medium-sized. The chain joins TRBV12-3 or TRBV12-4 to TRBJ2-3, with TRBD1 matching 9 bases. CDR3 length equals 14 residues. V trimming: 6 bases; J trimming: 2 bases; junction bases outside the gene matches: 3. CDR3 residues: CASSRDRDTDTQYF. The DNA of the CDR3 is TGTGCCAGCAGCCGGGACAGGGACACAGATACGCAGTATTTT.

This clone has ten or more counts. The gene calls are TRBV7-9 and TRBJ2-1; tentative D call: TRBD1 (6 bases). Germline CDR1 reads SEHNR; CDR2 reads FQNEAQ (reference sequence). The CDR3 sequence is 12 residues long. V gave up 6 bases and J gave up 9 bases, with 12 bases separating them. CDR3 DNA sequence: TGTGCCAGCAGGCGACGAGGGGGTGAGCAGTTCTTC. Translating gives CASRRRGGEQFF.

This clone was observed at least ten times. The chain links TRBV14 to TRBJ2-1, with 10 bases lining up with TRBD2. Losses at the gene ends were 4 bases for V and 4 bases for J; bases not matched to a gene: 4. Germline V CDR1 and CDR2: SGHDN, FVKESK. This CDR3 comprises 15 residues. CDR3 nucleotides: TGTGCCAGCAGCCGGGCAGCGGGAGGGTACAATGAGCAGTTCTTC. Amino acid sequence: CASSRAAGGYNEQFF.

The gene calls are TRBV20-1 and TRBJ2-2; D might be TRBD1 or TRBD2, each matching 5 bases. This CDR3 is 14 amino acids long. Germline-derived CDR1 and CDR2 are DFQATT and SNEGSKA (reference sequence). The CDR3 protein is CSAAWGIGTGELFF. CDR3 sequence (DNA): TGCAGCGCCGCGTGGGGGATTGGGACCGGGGAGCTGTTTTTT.

CDR3 DNA: TGTGCCAGCAGTGGATACGGCCAGGGGGGCTACACCTTC. Translating it yields CASSGYGQGGYTF. The chain recombines TRBV2 with TRBJ1-2; TRBD1 might be the D (6 bases). Per germline, CDR1 SNHLY and CDR2 FYNNEI. V was cut by 4 bases and J by 8 bases, with 14 bases left in between. The CDR3 has 13 amino acids.

This chain links TRBV6-2 or TRBV6-3 with TRBJ2-5, with D perhaps matching TRBD1 or TRBD2 (5 bases each). V was shortened by 5 bases and J by 8 bases, with 21 bases between the two germline ends. Germline V gene data show CDR1 as MNHEY and CDR2 as SVGEGT. The CDR3 is 15 amino acids. In nucleotides, the CDR3 is TGTGCCAGCAGTCAGGCCGGGGCAGAAGAGAACACCCAGTACTTC. It specifies CASSQAGAEENTQYF.

By proportion, this clone is medium-sized. V usage is TRBV28 and J usage is TRBJ2-7; D not resolved. Trimming left V 3 bases short and J 7 bases short, with 22 bases between. This CDR3 is 16 amino acids long. Germline assignment: CDR1 MDHEN and CDR2 SYDVKM. The CDR3 DNA sequence: TGTGCCAGCAGTTTTGCTACCTGGTCCAACCCTTTGGAGCAGTACTTC. Amino acid sequence: CASSFATWSNPLEQYF.

The V gene is TRBV20-1, the J gene TRBJ1-2; D is possibly TRBD1 (6 bases). V was trimmed by 5 bases and J by 3 bases, leaving 10 bases between them. This CDR3 is 12 amino acids long. Germline lookup yields CDR1 DFQATT and CDR2 SNEGSKA (reference sequence). In DNA form, the CDR3 reads TGCAGTGCTGGGGGGGCGGACTATGGCTACACCTTC. Translation: CSAGGADYGYTF.

This clone was seen only a few times. Just one base apart from a much larger clone, this may be a read error. The CDR3 sequence: CASIDSAGSTDTQYF. CDR3 bases: TGTGCCAGCATTGACTCCGCGGGTAGCACAGATACGCAGTATTTT. The chain recombines TRBV6-4 with TRBJ2-3; a weak D match, TRBD2 (5 bases). CDR1 is MRHNA and CDR2 is SNTAGT in the germline V gene. The CDR3 spans 15 residues.

This clone was recorded at least ten times. The junction does not match germline at one end; this may be a read error. The rearrangement uses TRBV5-1 and TRBJ2-1, with D tentatively TRBD1 (5 bases). The CDR3 loop spans 14 amino acids. Germline V lookup: CDR1 SGHRS, CDR2 YFSETQ. CDR3 nucleotide sequence: TGCGCCAGCAGCCCCGGACACACCTACTATGAGCAGTTCTTC. It translates to CASSPGHTYYEQFF.

The gene calls are TRBV29-1 and TRBJ2-5, with 11 bases identical to TRBD1. The V gene's germline CDR1 is SQVTM and CDR2 ANQGSEA. The CDR3 extends over 11 amino acids. V shed 7 bases, J shed 7 bases, and the junction held 2 bases outside the gene matches. The CDR3 is CSGGQGGTQYF. Written as DNA, the CDR3 is TGCAGCGGGGGACAGGGGGGGACCCAGTACTTC.

The table lists this clone with many counts. The chain carries TRBV7-2 and TRBJ2-2; 11 bases are shared with TRBD2. This CDR3 contains 17 residues. V lost 5 bases, J lost 6 bases, and 11 bases stayed unmatched. CDR1 and CDR2 (germline): SGHTA, FQGNSA. CDR3 sequence reads: CASSRLGLAETAGELFF. The CDR3 nucleotides are TGTGCCAGCAGCCGATTGGGACTAGCGGAGACAGCCGGGGAGCTGTTTTTT.

By share of the sample, this clone is medium-sized. The J gene is TRBJ2-7, the V gene TRBV6-4; 10 nucleotides match TRBD2. With 4 bases clipped from V and 7 bases from J, the junction kept 4 bases outside the gene matches. This CDR3 has 13 amino acids. Germline lookup yields CDR1 MRHNA and CDR2 SNTAGT. This CDR3 is CASSASGSSEQYF. The CDR3 region has the DNA TGTGCCAGCAGTGCTAGCGGGAGCTCGGAGCAGTACTTC.

The rearrangement uses TRBV30 and TRBJ2-2; D is tentatively TRBD1 or TRBD2 (5 bases each). The V end was cut by 3 bases, the J end by 1 base, with 12 bases between. The CDR3 covers 15 residues. Germline V gene sequence: CDR1 GTSNPN, CDR2 SVGIG (reference sequence). The CDR3 region has the DNA TGTGCCTGGAGCGGGACGGATCTGAACACCGGGGAGCTGTTTTTT. It specifies CAWSGTDLNTGELFF.

This clone has just a few counts. At one boundary the junction diverges from the germline segment, which might be a read error. The rearrangement links TRBV12-3 or TRBV12-4 to TRBJ2-7; 9 bases match TRBD1. The CDR3 has 14 residues. The CDR3 sequence: CASSSQGALGEHYF. CDR3 DNA: TGTGCCAGCAGTTCACAGGGGGCTCTGGGCGAGCACTACTTC.

This chain links TRBV11-2 with TRBJ1-5; D remains ambiguous. Trimming took 3 bases from V and 6 from J, leaving 9 bases between them. The V gene's germline CDR1 is SGHAT and CDR2 FQNNGV. This CDR3 contains 13 residues. Here the CDR3 reads CASSLAAGQPQHF. DNA for the CDR3: TGTGCCAGCAGCTTGGCCGCAGGTCAGCCCCAGCATTTT.

The sample holds many counts of this clone. The chain carries TRBV12-3 or TRBV12-4 and TRBJ1-5; D is unclear. V was clipped by 3 bases and J by 0 bases, with 12 bases between them. This CDR3 contains 16 residues. CDR3 in amino acids: CASSFRASTSNQPQHF. The CDR3, as DNA: TGTGCCAGCAGTTTTAGGGCTTCTACTAGCAATCAGCCCCAGCATTTT.

Of note for this clone: An end of the junction does not agree with germline; a read error may underlie this. The chain recombines TRBV18 with TRBJ2-1; D perhaps matches TRBD2 (7 bases). Germline V CDR1 and CDR2: KGHSH, LQKENI. The CDR3 runs 15 residues. CDR3 loop: CASSPPGGAHNEQLF. The CDR3 DNA reads TGTGCCAGCTCGCCCCCTGGGGGGGCCCACAATGAGCAGCTCTTC. The whole variable domain, remainder taken from reference TRBV18 and TRBJ2-1, is NAGVMQNPRHLVRRRGQEARLRCSPMKGHSHVYWYRQLPEEGLKFMVYLQKENIIDESGMPKERFSAEFPKEGPSILRIQQVVRGDSAAYFCASSPPGGAHNEQLFGPGTRLTVL.

This clone has just a few counts. Mismatch with germline at one junction end may stem from a read error. Other DNA sequences from this sample encode an identical CDR3 as well. The gene calls are TRBV27 and TRBJ1-5; no clear D gene. Germline V lookup: CDR1 MNHEY, CDR2 SMNVEV (reference sequence). This CDR3 comprises 14 residues. The CDR3 DNA sequence: TGTGCAAGCAGTTCTACGGGTACATATCAGCCCCAGCATTTT. As protein: CASSSTGTYQPQHF.

Concerning this clone: Compared with germline, one end of the junction differs, possibly owing to a read error. The V call is TRBV27, the J call TRBJ2-2; 8 positions agree with TRBD1. In germline, CDR1 is MNHEY, CDR2 SMNVEV (reference sequence). The CDR3 is 15 amino acids. The chain's CDR3 is CASSTRGLGTGELFF. The CDR3 DNA follows: TGTGCCAGCAGTACCAGGGGGCTAGGGACCGGTGAGCTGTTTTTT.

This clone was detected a few times. V is TRBV27 and J is TRBJ2-1, with D possibly TRBD2 on 5 matching bases. Germline loops: CDR1 MNHEY, CDR2 SMNVEV (reference sequence). The length of the CDR3 is 14 residues. V lost 2 bases to trimming and J lost 7 bases, with 12 bases between them. The CDR3, as DNA: TGTGCCAGCAGTTTAGCGGGTAGACCGAATGAGCAGTTCTTC. This codes for CASSLAGRPNEQFF.